This T cell receptor (beta chain) was documented in a study of circulating tumor DNA in untreated peripheral T-cell lymphoma. General observations from the study: In about 76% of patients, tumor-specific clonotypes were identified.

The CDR3 contains 15 residues. Trimming removed 6 bases from V and 3 bases from J; junction bases left unmatched: 8. Germline-derived CDR1 and CDR2 are WSHSY and SAAADI. This table comes from immunoSEQ multiplex PCR, and its TCRdb copy is limited to in-frame clones, with some not included. Here the sample spans fewer than 7,500 clones, roughly 80% being singletons. Worth noting for this clone: Antigen specificity is unknown.

V gene TRBV10-2 combines with J gene TRBJ2-7, with TRBD1 matching 10 bases. The sequencing sample was made of tumor tissue. This TCR was sampled from a human donor with peripheral T-cell lymphoma. DNA for the CDR3: TGCGCCAGCAGAGTCCTCGGGACAGGGGACTACGAGCAGTACTTC. Its translation is CASRVLGTGDYEQYF.